This passage covers 29 T cell receptor beta chains from one sample sequenced in a study of shared clonotypes between healthy human individuals. Sequenced by immunoSEQ multiplex PCR; TCRdb stores in-frame clones only, minus some. This sample has about 580,000 clones, with 98% found just once. CD8 cells regarded as naive lacked CD45RO, were positively chosen for CCR7, and omitted terminally differentiated effector memory CD45RA+ cells. The sequenced sample consisted of naive CD8+ T cells sorted from blood. All receptors come from a man aged 25-40 years in good health.

The V call is TRBV27, the J call TRBJ2-7, with TRBD2 identical over 8 bases. J gave up 0 bases and V 4 bases, and 5 bases lay outside the gene matches. Germline assignment: CDR1 MNHEY and CDR2 SMNVEV (reference sequence). The CDR3 extends over 15 amino acids. CDR3 sequence: CASSSGGRNSYEQYF. CDR3 coding DNA: TGTGCCAGCAGTTCTGGCGGGAGGAACTCCTACGAGCAGTACTTC.

A word on this clone: Relative to the germline gene, one junction end is altered; a read error may explain this. The V gene is TRBV28, the J gene TRBJ2-3, with 7 bases matching TRBD2. The CDR3 length is 10 residues. Germline CDR1 is MDHEN and CDR2 is SYDVKM. CDR3 in amino acids: CASSRREVDF. CDR3 DNA sequence: TGTGCCAGCAGCAGACGGGAGGTCGATTTT.

The rearrangement joins TRBV2 to TRBJ2-2; no reliable D call. Trimming shortened V by 3 bases and J by 1 base, and 12 bases separated the two germline ends. Germline V gives CDR1 SNHLY, CDR2 FYNNEI. This CDR3 contains 16 residues. Here the CDR3 DNA reads TGTGCCAGCAGTGATTTAATGGGCTTGAACACCGGGGAGCTGTTTTTT. Encoded protein: CASSDLMGLNTGELFF. The whole variable domain, filled in from reference TRBV2 and TRBJ2-2, reads EPEVTQTPSHQVTQMGQEVILRCVPISNHLYFYWYRQILGQKVEFLVSFYNNEISEKSEIFDDQFSVERPDGSNFTLKIRSTKLEDSAMYFCASSDLMGLNTGELFFGEGSRLTVL.

This clone was recorded once. This chain joins TRBV25-1 and TRBJ1-4; no reliable D call. There are 15 residues in the CDR3. Germline CDR1 and CDR2: MGHDK and SYGVNS. Trimming stripped 6 bases from V and 1 base from J, with 12 bases between. CDR3 residues: CASRLLGLTNEKLFF. In DNA form, the CDR3 reads TGTGCCAGCAGACTTTTAGGGTTAACTAATGAAAAACTGTTTTTT.

The J gene is TRBJ2-7, the V gene TRBV9, with 9 bases aligning to TRBD1. Germline trimming cut 4 bases from V and 2 bases from J; bases unmatched to any gene: 7. CDR1 SGDLS and CDR2 YYNGEE come from the germline V gene. The CDR3 loop spans 15 amino acids. The CDR3 protein is CASSRGQGGAYEQYF. Written as DNA, the CDR3 is TGTGCCAGCAGCAGGGGACAGGGCGGGGCCTACGAGCAGTACTTC. Together with reference TRBV9 and TRBJ2-7, the CDR3 gives the full variable domain: DSGVTQTPKHLITATGQRVTLRCSPRSGDLSVYWYQQSLDQGLQFLIQYYNGEERAKGNILERFSAQQFPDLHSELNLSSLELGDSALYFCASSRGQGGAYEQYFGPGTRLTVT.

The chain couples TRBV7-2 to TRBJ1-2; D unclear. CDR3 size: 15 residues. The V end was cut by 3 bases, the J end by 3 bases, with 14 bases between. The germline V gene encodes CDR1 SGHTA and CDR2 FQGNSA. The CDR3 loop reads CASSFMPGSDYGYTF. The CDR3 bases are TGTGCCAGCAGCTTCATGCCCGGGAGTGACTATGGCTACACCTTC. The whole variable domain, remainder taken from reference TRBV7-2 and TRBJ1-2, is GAGVSQSPSNKVTEKGKDVELRCDPISGHTALYWYRQSLGQGLEFLIYFQGNSAPDKSGLPSDRFSAERTGGSVSTLTIQRTQQEDSAVYLCASSFMPGSDYGYTFGSGTRLTVV.

V is TRBV4-3 and J is TRBJ2-7, with 8 nucleotides matching TRBD1. This CDR3 has 13 amino acids. The ends lost 4 bases at V and 7 bases at J; junction bases unmatched: 6. Germline-derived CDR1 and CDR2 are LGHNA and YSLEER. The DNA for the CDR3 is TGCGCCAGCAGCCTGGACAGGGCGGGGGAGCAGTACTTC. Protein product: CASSLDRAGEQYF.

The V and J genes are TRBV9 and TRBJ1-5, with D unresolved. The CDR3 runs 15 residues. Germline V CDR1 and CDR2: SGDLS, YYNGEE. The V end lost 4 bases, the J end lost 4 bases, and 15 bases lay between the germline ends. For the CDR3, the DNA is TGTGCCAGCAGCACAAGCGGGTCTTTAAATCAGCCCCAGCATTTT. Protein product: CASSTSGSLNQPQHF.

V usage is TRBV15 and J usage is TRBJ1-5; D is ambiguous. V lost 0 bases, J lost 7 bases, and 13 bases lay in between. CDR3 length: 15 amino acids. Germline-derived CDR1 and CDR2 are LNHNV and YYDKDF (reference sequence). CDR3 sequence (DNA): TGTGCCACCAGCAGAGATTCGGGGAAAGGGCAGCCCCAGCATTTT. Its protein is CATSRDSGKGQPQHF.

CDR3 sequence (DNA): TGTGCCAGCAGCCCGACAGAAATTAACACTGAAGCTTTCTTT. This codes for CASSPTEINTEAFF. The chain recombines TRBV5-4 with TRBJ1-1; D might be TRBD1 (5 bases). The CDR3 is made up of 14 amino acids. The germline gives CDR1 SGHNT, CDR2 YYREEE (reference sequence). Trimming removed 4 bases at V and 2 bases at J, with 12 bases between.

V usage is TRBV9 and J usage is TRBJ2-7; tentatively, D is TRBD1 or TRBD2 (6 bases each). Germline-derived CDR1 and CDR2 are SGDLS and YYNGEE. The ends were cut back, 6 bases at V and 0 bases at J, with 19 bases in the middle. This CDR3 is 16 amino acids long. CDR3 DNA: TGTGCCAGCACCTTAGGCGGGGACATAGGCTCCTACGAGCAGTACTTC. It encodes CASTLGGDIGSYEQYF.

Note on this clone: This specimen includes other DNA sequences encoding the same CDR3. The rearrangement joins TRBV5-5 to TRBJ2-7; D possibly uses TRBD1 or TRBD2 (5 bases each). This CDR3 contains 12 residues. The V end was cut by 3 bases, the J end by 4 bases, with 8 bases between. CDR1 is SGHKS, CDR2 YYEKEE, per germline (reference sequence). This CDR3 reads CASSWDLYEQYF. CDR3 coding DNA: TGTGCCAGCAGCTGGGACCTATACGAGCAGTACTTC. The full variable domain, rest sourced from reference TRBV5-5 and TRBJ2-7, is DAGVTQSPTHLIKTRGQQVTLRCSPISGHKSVSWYQQVLGQGPQFIFQYYEKEERGRGNFPDRFSARQFPNYSSELNVNALLLGDSALYLCASSWDLYEQYFGPGTRLTVT.

The genes are TRBV14 and TRBJ2-7; D may correspond to TRBD1 or TRBD2 (6 bases each). V was trimmed by 5 bases and J by 0 bases, leaving 17 bases between them. The CDR3 is 16 residues long. Germline V CDR1 and CDR2: SGHDN, FVKESK. CDR3 sequence: CASSRGFAGNSYEQYF. DNA of the CDR3: TGTGCCAGCAGCAGGGGGTTCGCGGGGAACTCCTACGAGCAGTACTTC.

This clone has just one count. The chain combines TRBV19 with TRBJ2-7, with D hard to call. Germline CDR1 is LNHDA and CDR2 is SQIVND (reference sequence). V dropped 6 bases and J dropped 0 bases, with 12 bases sitting between them. The CDR3 is 14 amino acids. The CDR3 DNA is TGTGCCAGTAGCTTTGGCGGTAGCTCCTACGAGCAGTACTTC. Translation gives CASSFGGSSYEQYF.

This chain joins TRBV7-9 and TRBJ1-3, with D unclear. The CDR3 extends over 15 amino acids. Germline V gene data show CDR1 as SEHNR and CDR2 as FQNEAQ (reference sequence). V lost 7 bases and J lost 0, with 13 bases in between. CDR3 amino acids: CASTQKGSSGNTIYF. CDR3 coding DNA: TGTGCCAGCACCCAAAAAGGAAGCTCTGGAAACACCATATATTTT.

V is TRBV29-1 and J is TRBJ2-6; the D gene is possibly TRBD2 (7 bases). From germline, CDR1 is SQVTM and CDR2 ANQGSEA. V gave up 5 bases and J gave up 5 bases, with 19 bases separating them. The CDR3 is 16 residues long. CDR3 amino acids: CSVLGGPPLWANVLTF. For the CDR3, the DNA is TGCAGCGTTCTCGGGGGGCCCCCCCTGTGGGCCAACGTCCTGACTTTC.

The chain employs TRBV7-9 and TRBJ2-2; perhaps TRBD2 as D (5 bases). The length of the CDR3 is 17 residues. CDR1 and CDR2 from the germline V gene are SEHNR and FQNEAQ (reference sequence). The germline V and J ends were trimmed by 3 bases and 1 base, with 15 bases remaining between them. The CDR3 DNA reads as TGTGCCAGCAGCTTCCCCCCCCTTAGCGTGAACACCGGGGAGCTGTTTTTT. It codes for CASSFPPLSVNTGELFF.

The rearrangement uses TRBV5-1 and TRBJ2-7, with D maybe TRBD2 (6 bases). CDR1 SGHRS and CDR2 YFSETQ come from the germline V gene. Trimming shortened V by 0 bases and J by 4 bases, and 14 bases separated the two germline ends. The CDR3 has 15 residues. The CDR3 DNA sequence: TGCGCCAGCAGCTTGGAGGAAGGGAGGTGGTACGAGCAGTACTTC. It specifies CASSLEEGRWYEQYF.

Notes on this clone: Other DNA sequences from this sample encode an identical CDR3 as well. The chain recombines TRBV6-1 with TRBJ2-7, with unresolved D. The ends were cut back, 2 bases at V and 3 bases at J, with 5 bases in the middle. Germline V lookup: CDR1 MNHNS, CDR2 SASEGT. The CDR3 contains 12 residues. CDR3 bases: TGTGCCAGCAGTGAACTAGGCTACGAGCAGTACTTC. Encoded protein: CASSELGYEQYF.

V gene TRBV28 combines with J gene TRBJ1-4; D remains unclear. This CDR3 is built from 16 residues. V was shortened by 4 bases and J by 8 bases, with 20 bases between the two germline ends. From germline, CDR1 is MDHEN and CDR2 SYDVKM. CDR3 residues: CASSSTPVGRSEKLFF. CDR3 coding DNA: TGTGCCAGCAGTTCAACCCCCGTCGGACGATCGGAAAAACTGTTTTTT.

The V and J genes are TRBV5-4 and TRBJ2-1, with 10 bases fitting TRBD1. The germline gives CDR1 SGHNT, CDR2 YYREEE (reference sequence). The CDR3 has 17 amino acids. V shed 5 bases and J 4 bases; nucleotides not matched to a gene: 12. The CDR3 here is CASSSGQGILGYNEQFF. CDR3 nucleotide sequence: TGTGCCAGCAGTTCGGGACAGGGGATATTGGGATACAATGAGCAGTTCTTC.

The rearrangement links TRBV4-3 to TRBJ2-7, with TRBD1 identical over 9 bases. The trim removed 2 bases at V and 5 bases at J, leaving 7 bases unmatched. The CDR3 is 15 residues long. Per the germline V gene, CDR1 is LGHNA and CDR2 is YSLEER. The CDR3 DNA sequence: TGCGCCAGCAGCCAACAAGGACAGGGGAGGGACGAGCAGTACTTC. It yields the protein CASSQQGQGRDEQYF.

This clone was seen once. V usage is TRBV7-9 and J usage is TRBJ2-1; a possible D gene is TRBD1 (7 bases). CDR1 and CDR2 (germline): SEHNR, FQNEAQ (reference sequence). V dropped 4 bases and J dropped 7 bases, with 17 bases sitting between them. There are 15 residues in the CDR3. The CDR3 protein is CASSYGTPRGNEQFF. In DNA, the CDR3 is TGTGCCAGCAGCTACGGGACTCCCAGGGGGAATGAGCAGTTCTTC. The full variable domain, in which reference TRBV7-9 and TRBJ2-1 provide the parts outside the CDR3, is DTGVSQNPRHKITKRGQNVTFRCDPISEHNRLYWYRQTLGQGPEFLTYFQNEAQLEKSRLLSDRFSAERPKGSFSTLEIQRTEQGDSAMYLCASSYGTPRGNEQFFGPGTRLTVL.

This chain connects TRBV27 to TRBJ1-5; D unresolved. The CDR3 has 11 amino acids. Germline assignment: CDR1 MNHEY and CDR2 SMNVEV (reference sequence). Between the trimmed V and J ends, which lost 10 bases and 3 bases, there was a span of 7 bases. CDR3 protein: CATPPNQPQHF. For the CDR3, the DNA is TGTGCCACTCCCCCCAATCAGCCCCAGCATTTT.

The V gene is TRBV10-3, the J gene TRBJ2-1; D possibly corresponds to TRBD1 (5 bases). V was pared by 10 bases and J by 6 bases, with 13 bases between. CDR3 length: 12 residues. Per germline, CDR1 ENHRY and CDR2 SYGVKD. The CDR3 spells CATKTASNEQFF. DNA of the CDR3: TGTGCCACAAAGACAGCGTCCAATGAGCAGTTCTTC.

This sequence joins TRBV5-1 and TRBJ1-5, with 12 nucleotides matching TRBD1. Germline V gives CDR1 SGHRS, CDR2 YFSETQ. V dropped 8 bases and J dropped 4; count of bases not matched to a gene: 10. This CDR3 contains 16 residues. The DNA of the CDR3 is TGCGCCAGTCGTCCCGGGACAGGGGGCTATAATCAGCCCCAGCATTTT. Amino acid sequence: CASRPGTGGYNQPQHF.

The chain joins TRBV28 to TRBJ1-2, with TRBD1 as a possible D gene (6 bases). Trimming shortened V by 5 bases and J by 13 bases, and 8 bases separated the two germline ends. The CDR3 runs 9 residues. Germline CDR1 is MDHEN and CDR2 is SYDVKM. The CDR3 reads CASSDRCTF. CDR3 nucleotide sequence: TGTGCCAGCAGTGACAGGTGCACCTTC.

The chain joins TRBV7-9 to TRBJ2-3, with unresolved D. The V end lost 2 bases, the J end lost 0 bases, and 9 bases lay between the germline ends. From germline, CDR1 is SEHNR and CDR2 FQNEAQ (reference sequence). The CDR3 is made up of 15 amino acids. Written as DNA, the CDR3 is TGTGCCAGCAGCTTACAGGATTCTAGCACAGATACGCAGTATTTT. Translated, it gives CASSLQDSSTDTQYF.

The rearrangement links TRBV7-8 to TRBJ2-1; D uncertain. From germline, CDR1 is SGHVS and CDR2 FQNEAQ. The germline V and J ends were trimmed by 5 bases and 10 bases, with 12 bases remaining between them. The CDR3 sequence is 12 residues long. The CDR3 DNA is TGTGCCAGCAGCCCCGGCCCACCAGAGCAGTTCTTC. Amino acid sequence: CASSPGPPEQFF.